Listed here is a single T cell receptor (beta chain). Its antigen is not identified. This entry belongs to a study of cytomegalovirus exposure and HLA in healthy donors. Study findings and constraints: There was a cluster of highly shared sequence variants that was likely a sequencing artifact.

The CDR3 is 11 residues long. With 0 bases removed from V and 11 bases from J, the gap between germline ends came to 7 bases. Germline assignment: CDR1 MNHNS and CDR2 SASEGT. Both 60 Vbeta primers and 13 Jbeta primers went into the PCR. Sequenced by immunoSEQ multiplex PCR; TCRdb stores in-frame clones only, minus some. The profile shows 35,000 to 45,000 clones, about 50% of them singletons. The sequenced sample was PBMCs. The chain is built from TRBV6-1 and TRBJ1-1, with D possibly matching TRBD1 (6 bases). The source is a human donor in good health. Written as DNA, the CDR3 is TGTGCCAGCAGTGAAGCGAGGGGGGCTTTCTTT. This translates into CASSEARGAFF.